This T cell receptor (beta chain) was identified in a study of blood T cells in healthy people across ages. V lost 4 bases and J lost 6, with 11 bases in between. CDR3 length equals 13 residues. Germline V gene sequence: CDR1 MNHNY, CDR2 SVGAGI (reference sequence). Peripheral blood, roughly 9.1 milliliters per donor, was collected. Through a sample-barcoded 5' primer and a J-beta primer mix, a second PCR was run for roughly 6 to 12 cycles. From the 5' RACE reads, TCRdb called clonotypes with MiXCR, one entry per CDR3 protein. The table lists 600,000 or so distinct CDR3 sequences, around 48% of them singletons. This clonotype was picked up many times. What it recognizes is unknown. Points from the study as a whole: Correlation between TCR beta diversity and naive T cell percentage was strong.

This chain uses TRBV6-6 with TRBJ2-3; tentative D call: TRBD1 (6 bases). Sequencing input: blood. The clonotype comes from a man older than 75 in good health. CDR3 sequence reads: CASSFTGSDTQYF. The DNA of the CDR3 is TGTGCCAGCAGTTTCACAGGGTCGGATACGCAGTATTTT.